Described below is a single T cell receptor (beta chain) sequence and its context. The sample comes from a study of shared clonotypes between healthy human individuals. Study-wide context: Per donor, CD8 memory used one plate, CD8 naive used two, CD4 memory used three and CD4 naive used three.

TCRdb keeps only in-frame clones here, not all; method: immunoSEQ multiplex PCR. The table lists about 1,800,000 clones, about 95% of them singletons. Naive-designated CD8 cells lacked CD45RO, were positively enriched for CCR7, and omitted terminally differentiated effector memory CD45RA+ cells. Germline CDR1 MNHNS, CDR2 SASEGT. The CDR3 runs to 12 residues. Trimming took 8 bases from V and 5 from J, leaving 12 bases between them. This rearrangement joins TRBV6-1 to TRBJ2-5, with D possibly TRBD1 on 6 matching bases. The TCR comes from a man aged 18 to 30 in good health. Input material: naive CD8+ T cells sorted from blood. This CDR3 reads CASHRQGETQYF. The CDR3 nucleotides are TGTGCCAGCCACCGCCAGGGGGAGACCCAGTACTTC.